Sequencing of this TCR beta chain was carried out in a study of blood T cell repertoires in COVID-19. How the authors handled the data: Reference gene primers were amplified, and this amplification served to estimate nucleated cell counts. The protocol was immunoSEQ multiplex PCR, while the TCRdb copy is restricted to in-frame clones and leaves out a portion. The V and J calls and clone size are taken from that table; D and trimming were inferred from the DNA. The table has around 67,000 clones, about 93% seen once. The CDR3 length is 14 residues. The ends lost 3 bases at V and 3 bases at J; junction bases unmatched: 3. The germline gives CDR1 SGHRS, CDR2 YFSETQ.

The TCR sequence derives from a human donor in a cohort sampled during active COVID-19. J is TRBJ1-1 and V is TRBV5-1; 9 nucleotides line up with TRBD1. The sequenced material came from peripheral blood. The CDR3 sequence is CASSSGTGYTEAFF. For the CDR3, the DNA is TGCGCCAGCAGCTCCGGGACAGGGTACACTGAAGCTTTCTTT.